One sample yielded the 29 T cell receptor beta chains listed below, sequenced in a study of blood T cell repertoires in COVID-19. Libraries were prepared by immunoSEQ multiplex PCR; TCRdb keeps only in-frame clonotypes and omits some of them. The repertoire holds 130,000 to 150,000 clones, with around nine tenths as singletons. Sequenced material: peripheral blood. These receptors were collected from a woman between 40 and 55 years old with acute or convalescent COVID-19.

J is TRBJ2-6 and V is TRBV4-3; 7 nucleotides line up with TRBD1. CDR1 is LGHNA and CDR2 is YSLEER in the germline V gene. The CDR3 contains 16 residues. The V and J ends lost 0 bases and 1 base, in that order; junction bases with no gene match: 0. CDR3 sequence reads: CASSQDRGSGANVLTF. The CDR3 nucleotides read TGCGCCAGCAGCCAAGACAGGGGGTCTGGGGCCAACGTCCTGACTTTC.

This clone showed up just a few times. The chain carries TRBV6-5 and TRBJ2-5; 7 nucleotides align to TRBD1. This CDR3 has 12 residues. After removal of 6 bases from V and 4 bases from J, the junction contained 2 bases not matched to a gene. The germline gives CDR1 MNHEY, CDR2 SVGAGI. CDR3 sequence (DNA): TGTGCCAGCAGGTGGGACAGAGAGACCCAGTACTTC. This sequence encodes CASRWDRETQYF.

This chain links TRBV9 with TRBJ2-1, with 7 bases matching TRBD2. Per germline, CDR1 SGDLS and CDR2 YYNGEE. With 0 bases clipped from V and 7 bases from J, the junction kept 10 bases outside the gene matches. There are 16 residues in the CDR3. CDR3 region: CASSVALSSGDNEQFF. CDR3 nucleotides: TGTGCCAGCAGCGTAGCCTTGTCTAGCGGAGATAATGAGCAGTTCTTC. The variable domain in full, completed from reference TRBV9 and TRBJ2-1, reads DSGVTQTPKHLITATGQRVTLRCSPRSGDLSVYWYQQSLDQGLQFLIQYYNGEERAKGNILERFSAQQFPDLHSELNLSSLELGDSALYFCASSVALSSGDNEQFFGPGTRLTVL.

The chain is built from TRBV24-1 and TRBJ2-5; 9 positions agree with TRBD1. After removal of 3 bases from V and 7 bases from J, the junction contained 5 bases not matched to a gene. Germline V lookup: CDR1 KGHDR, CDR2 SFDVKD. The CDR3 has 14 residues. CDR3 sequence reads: CATSDTGGAGTQYF. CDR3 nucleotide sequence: TGTGCCACCAGTGATACAGGGGGCGCCGGGACCCAGTACTTC.

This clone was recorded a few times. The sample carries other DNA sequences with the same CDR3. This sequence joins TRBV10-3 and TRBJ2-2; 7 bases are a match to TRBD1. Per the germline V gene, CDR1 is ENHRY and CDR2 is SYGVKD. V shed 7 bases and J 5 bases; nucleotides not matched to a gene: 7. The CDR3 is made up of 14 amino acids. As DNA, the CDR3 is TGTGCCATCACTCGACAGGGTGGGACCGGGGAGCTGTTTTTT. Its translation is CAITRQGGTGELFF.

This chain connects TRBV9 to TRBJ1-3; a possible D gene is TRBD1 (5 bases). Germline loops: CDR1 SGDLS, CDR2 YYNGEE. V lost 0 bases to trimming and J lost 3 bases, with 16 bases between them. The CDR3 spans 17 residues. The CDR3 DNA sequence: TGTGCCAGCAGCGTAGAGGGGAACCCTTTGGGTGGAAACACCATATATTTT. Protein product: CASSVEGNPLGGNTIYF.

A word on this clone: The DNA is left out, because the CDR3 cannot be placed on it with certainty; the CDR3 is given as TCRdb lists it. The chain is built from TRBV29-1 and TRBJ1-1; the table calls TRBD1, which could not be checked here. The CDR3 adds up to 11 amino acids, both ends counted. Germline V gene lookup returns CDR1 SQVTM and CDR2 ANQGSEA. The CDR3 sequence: CSVEVGFGTFF.

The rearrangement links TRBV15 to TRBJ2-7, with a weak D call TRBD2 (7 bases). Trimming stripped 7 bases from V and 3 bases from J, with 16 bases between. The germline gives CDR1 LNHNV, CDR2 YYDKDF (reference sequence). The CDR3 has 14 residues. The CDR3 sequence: CATKREGGNYEQYF. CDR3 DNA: TGTGCCACCAAGAGGGAGGGGGGAAACTACGAGCAGTACTTC.

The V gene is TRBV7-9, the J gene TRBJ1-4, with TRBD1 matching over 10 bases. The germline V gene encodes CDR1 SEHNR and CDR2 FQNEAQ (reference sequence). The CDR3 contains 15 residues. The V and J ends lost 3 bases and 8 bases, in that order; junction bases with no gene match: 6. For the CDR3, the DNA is TGTGCCAGCAGCTTTTCCGGGACAGGGGCCGAAAAACTGTTTTTT. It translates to CASSFSGTGAEKLFF.

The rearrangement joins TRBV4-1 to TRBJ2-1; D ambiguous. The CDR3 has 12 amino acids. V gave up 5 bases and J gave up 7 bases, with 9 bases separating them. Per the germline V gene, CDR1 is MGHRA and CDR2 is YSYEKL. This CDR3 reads CASSFVGNEQFF. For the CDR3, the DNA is TGCGCCAGCAGCTTCGTCGGGAATGAGCAGTTCTTC.

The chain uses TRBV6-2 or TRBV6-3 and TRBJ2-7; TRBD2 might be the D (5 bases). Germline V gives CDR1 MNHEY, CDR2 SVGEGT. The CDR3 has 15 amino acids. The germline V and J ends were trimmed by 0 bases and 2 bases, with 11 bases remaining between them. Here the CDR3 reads CASSYSRLGAYEQYF. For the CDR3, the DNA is TGTGCCAGCAGTTACTCGAGGTTGGGAGCCTACGAGCAGTACTTC.

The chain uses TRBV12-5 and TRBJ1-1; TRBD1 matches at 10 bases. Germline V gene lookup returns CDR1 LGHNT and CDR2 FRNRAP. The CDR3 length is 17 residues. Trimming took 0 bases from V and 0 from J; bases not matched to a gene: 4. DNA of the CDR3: TGTGCTAGTGGTTTGGTACGACAGGGGGCCTTGAACACTGAAGCTTTCTTT. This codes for CASGLVRQGALNTEAFF. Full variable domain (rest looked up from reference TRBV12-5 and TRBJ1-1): DARVTQTPRHKVTEMGQEVTMRCQPILGHNTVFWYRQTMMQGLELLAYFRNRAPLDDSGMPKDRFSAEMPDATLATLKIQPSEPRDSAVYFCASGLVRQGALNTEAFFGQGTRLTVV.

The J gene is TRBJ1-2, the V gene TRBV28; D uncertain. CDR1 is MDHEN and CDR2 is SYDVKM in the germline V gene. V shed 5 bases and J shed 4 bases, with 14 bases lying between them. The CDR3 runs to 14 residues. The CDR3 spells CASSVNGGFYGYTF. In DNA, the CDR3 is TGTGCCAGCAGTGTCAATGGAGGGTTCTATGGCTACACCTTC.

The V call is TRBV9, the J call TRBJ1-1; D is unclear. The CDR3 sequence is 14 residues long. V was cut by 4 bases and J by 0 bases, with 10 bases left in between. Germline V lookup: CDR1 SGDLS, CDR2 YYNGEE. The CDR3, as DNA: TGTGCCAGCAGCCCCGGTGTACTGAACACTGAAGCTTTCTTT. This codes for CASSPGVLNTEAFF.

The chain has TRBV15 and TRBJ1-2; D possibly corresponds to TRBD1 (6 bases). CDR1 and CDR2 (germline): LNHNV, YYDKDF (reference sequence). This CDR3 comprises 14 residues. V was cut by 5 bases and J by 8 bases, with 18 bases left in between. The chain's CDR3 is CATSDTLTGLGYTF. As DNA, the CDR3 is TGTGCCACCAGCGACACCCTCACAGGGCTCGGCTACACCTTC.

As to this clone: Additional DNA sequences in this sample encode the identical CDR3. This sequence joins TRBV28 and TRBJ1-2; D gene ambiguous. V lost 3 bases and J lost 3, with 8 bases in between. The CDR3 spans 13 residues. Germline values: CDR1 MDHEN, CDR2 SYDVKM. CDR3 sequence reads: CASSLRSYYGYTF. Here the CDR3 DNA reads TGTGCCAGCAGTTTGCGGAGCTACTATGGCTACACCTTC.

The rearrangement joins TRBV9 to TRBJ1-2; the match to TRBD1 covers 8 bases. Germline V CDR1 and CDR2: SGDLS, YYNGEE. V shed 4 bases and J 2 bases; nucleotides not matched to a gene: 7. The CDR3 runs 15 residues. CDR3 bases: TGTGCCAGCAGCCTTCTGGGACAGGCCAACTATGGCTACACCTTC. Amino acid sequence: CASSLLGQANYGYTF.

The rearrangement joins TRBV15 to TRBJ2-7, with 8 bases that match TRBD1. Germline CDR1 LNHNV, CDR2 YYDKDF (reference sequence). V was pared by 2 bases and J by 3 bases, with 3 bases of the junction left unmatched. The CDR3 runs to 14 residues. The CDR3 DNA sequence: TGTGCCACCAGCAGACTTGGACAGGGCTACGAGCAGTACTTC. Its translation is CATSRLGQGYEQYF.

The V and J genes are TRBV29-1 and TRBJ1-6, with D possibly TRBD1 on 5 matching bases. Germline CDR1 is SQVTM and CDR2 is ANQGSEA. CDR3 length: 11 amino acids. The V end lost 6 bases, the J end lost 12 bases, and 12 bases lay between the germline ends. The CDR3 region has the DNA TGCAGCGTAGGACACTCCGGACCCCTCCACTTT. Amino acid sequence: CSVGHSGPLHF.

CDR3 in amino acids: CAWTNAAGGYTDTQYF. The CDR3, as DNA: TGTGCCTGGACCAATGCCGCGGGAGGCTACACAGATACGCAGTATTTT. The chain combines TRBV30 with TRBJ2-3, with 8 bases fitting TRBD2. The CDR3 consists of 16 residues. J lost 2 bases, V lost 4 bases, and 11 bases had no gene match. CDR1 and CDR2 (germline): GTSNPN, SVGIG (reference sequence). The variable domain in full, with the rest retrieved from reference TRBV30 and TRBJ2-3, is SQTIHQWPATLVQPVGSPLSLECTVEGTSNPNLYWYRQAAGRGLQLLFYSVGIGQISSEVPQNLSASRPQDRQFILSSKKLLLSDSGFYLCAWTNAAGGYTDTQYFGPGTRLTVL.

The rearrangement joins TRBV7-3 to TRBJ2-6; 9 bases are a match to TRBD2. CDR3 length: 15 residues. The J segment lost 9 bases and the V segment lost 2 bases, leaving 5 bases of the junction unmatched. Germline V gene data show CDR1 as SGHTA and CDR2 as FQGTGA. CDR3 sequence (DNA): TGTGCCAGCAGCTTAGCGGGAGGGCGCCACAACGTCCTGACTTTC. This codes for CASSLAGGRHNVLTF.

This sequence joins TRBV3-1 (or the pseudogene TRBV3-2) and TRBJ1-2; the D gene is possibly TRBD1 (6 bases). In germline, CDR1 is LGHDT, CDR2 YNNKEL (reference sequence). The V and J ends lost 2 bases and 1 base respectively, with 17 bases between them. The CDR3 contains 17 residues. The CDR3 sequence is CASSQRGRGWDNYGYTF. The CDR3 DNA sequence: TGTGCCAGCAGCCAAAGGGGAAGGGGGTGGGATAACTATGGCTACACCTTC.

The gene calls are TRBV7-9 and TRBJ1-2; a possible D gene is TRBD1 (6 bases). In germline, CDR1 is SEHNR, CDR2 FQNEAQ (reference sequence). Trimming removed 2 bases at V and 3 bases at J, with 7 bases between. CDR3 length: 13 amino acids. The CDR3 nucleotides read TGTGCCAGCAGCTTAAGGACAGACTATGGCTACACCTTC. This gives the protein CASSLRTDYGYTF.

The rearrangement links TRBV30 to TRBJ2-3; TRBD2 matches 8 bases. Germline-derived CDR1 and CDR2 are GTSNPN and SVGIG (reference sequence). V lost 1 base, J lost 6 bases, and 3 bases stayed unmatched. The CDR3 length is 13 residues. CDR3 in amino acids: CAWSGGLGDTQYF. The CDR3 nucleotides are TGTGCCTGGAGTGGGGGACTAGGGGATACGCAGTATTTT.

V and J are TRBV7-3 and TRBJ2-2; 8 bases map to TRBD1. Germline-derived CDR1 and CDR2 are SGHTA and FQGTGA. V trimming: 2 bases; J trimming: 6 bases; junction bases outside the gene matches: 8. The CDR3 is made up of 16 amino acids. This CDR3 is CASSLAGGAVPGELFF. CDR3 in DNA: TGTGCCAGCAGCTTAGCAGGGGGCGCCGTACCCGGGGAGCTGTTTTTT.

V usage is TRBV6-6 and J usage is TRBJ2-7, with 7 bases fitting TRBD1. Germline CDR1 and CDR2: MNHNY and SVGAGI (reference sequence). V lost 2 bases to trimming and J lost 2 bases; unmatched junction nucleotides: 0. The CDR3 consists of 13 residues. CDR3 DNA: TGTGCCAGCAGTTACGACAGGGCCTACGAGCAGTACTTC. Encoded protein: CASSYDRAYEQYF.

This chain's CDR3 is CASSLVQAGGYTF. Here the CDR3 DNA reads TGTGCCAGCAGTTTAGTTCAGGCGGGCGGCTACACCTTC. V and J are TRBV12-3 or TRBV12-4 and TRBJ1-2; no reliable D call. Trimming cost V 1 base and J 8 bases, with 11 bases left between them. The CDR3 contains 13 residues.

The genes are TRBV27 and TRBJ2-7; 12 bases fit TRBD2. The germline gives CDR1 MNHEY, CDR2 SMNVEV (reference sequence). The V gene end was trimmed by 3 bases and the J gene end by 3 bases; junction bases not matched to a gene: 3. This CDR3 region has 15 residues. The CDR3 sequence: CASSFGLAGHYEQYF. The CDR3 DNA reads TGTGCCAGCAGTTTCGGACTAGCGGGGCACTACGAGCAGTACTTC.

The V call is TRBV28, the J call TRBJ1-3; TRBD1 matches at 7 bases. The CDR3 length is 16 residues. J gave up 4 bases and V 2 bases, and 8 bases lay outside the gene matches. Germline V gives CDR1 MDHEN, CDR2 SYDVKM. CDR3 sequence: CASSLMAGGLGNTIYF. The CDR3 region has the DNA TGTGCCAGCAGTTTAATGGCAGGGGGATTGGGAAACACCATATATTTT.